Sequencing of this T cell receptor beta chain was carried out in a study of regulatory T cells in long-lasting Graves disease. V lost 0 bases and J 4 bases, leaving 7 bases between the germline ends. This CDR3 comprises 13 residues. Looked up from germline, CDR1 is SGDLS and CDR2 is YYNGEE. Noted time point: newly diagnosed GD, antithyroid drugs for less than 3 months. Researchers made the TCR library from RNA that was extracted from PBMCs. According to the study, TCR beta libraries were built with iRepertoire HTBI primers and CDR3-region Arm-PCR. Via MiXCR, TCRdb re-called the multiplex PCR reads, giving one row per CDR3 protein. The sample shows roughly 250,000 distinct CDR3 sequences, around 18% of them seen only once. This clonotype appeared many times. These same records also appear under a second study, on T cells in Graves' hyperthyroidism and ophthalmopathy. From that report: The primer set for the first-round RT-PCR of the TCR CDR3 was HTBI.

The chain recombines TRBV9 with TRBJ1-1, with no clear D. The receptor was derived from a woman aged 25 to 45 with Graves disease. The sequences come from peripheral blood mononuclear cells (PBMCs), collected at new diagnosis, from a patient treated with antithyroid drugs. The CDR3 region has the DNA TGTGCCAGCAGCGTAGTGGGCACCACTGAAGCTTTCTTT. The encoded protein is CASSVVGTTEAFF. The full variable domain, completed using reference TRBV9 and TRBJ1-1, is DSGVTQTPKHLITATGQRVTLRCSPRSGDLSVYWYQQSLDQGLQFLIQYYNGEERAKGNILERFSAQQFPDLHSELNLSSLELGDSALYFCASSVVGTTEAFFGQGTRLTVV.